This T cell receptor (beta chain) was recovered during a study of shared clonotypes between healthy human individuals (dated by TCRdb to 2020 to 2022). Some background on the complete study: A few men and two women, aged 18 to 49 years, made up the cohort. Per donor, three plates each were used for CD4 naive and CD4 memory, two for CD8 naive, and one for CD8 memory. To estimate repertoire size and how much clonotype sharing occurs between individuals, the study deeply sequenced the blood TCR repertoires of several healthy adults. Different laboratories and diverse techniques were used to prepare libraries and sequence TCR repertoires, to increase sequencing depth and limit assay-specific biases. Per donor, leukapheresis produced somewhere between about 0.8 and 9 billion PBMCs. Results and caveats for the whole study, not just this receptor: Only blood was sampled, and tissue TCR repertoires likely differ from those in blood. Based on pairwise subsampling, the degree of clonotype sharing among donors was expected to be affected by sequencing depth. When several donors were compared, the shared fraction of clonotypes was approximately 5% for naive CD4, more than 3% for naive CD8, more than 2% for memory CD4, and about 0.36% for memory CD8. Even with the large sequencing depth, rarefaction of the sorted-subset datasets indicated that sequencing was incomplete. Estimated clonotype richness was generally larger for naive than for memory subsets. The genetic and exposure-history diversity represented was limited by the small number of donors. Compared with non-shared clonotypes, clonotypes shared by all four sorted-subset donors had higher generation probabilities.

Healthy HIV-negative adults with no recently reported acute infections or vaccinations were included as donors. Only Caucasian adults living in Nashville, Tennessee, USA were represented among the donors. CD4+ T cells were enriched by magnetic negative selection; naive cells were then positively selected on CD45RA, and the negative fraction formed the memory subset. After blood collection by leukapheresis, PBMCs were isolated using Ficoll-Histopaque density gradient centrifugation and then cryopreserved in the vapor phase of liquid nitrogen. Purity and quantity of every magnetically sorted T cell population were checked by analytical flow cytometry. Each sorted fraction had its genomic DNA isolated and then quantified by UV absorbance on a Nanodrop 2000c. Of note for this clone: This receptor's antigen is unknown. No much larger clonotype is one base removed from it; base qualities were not supplied.

Using the deep immunoSEQ assay, multiplex PCR amplified TCR CDR3 regions from genomic DNA. Extracted genomic DNA from each cell subset was distributed evenly across all wells of several immunoSEQ 96-well plates, and each plate was treated as a replicate. For sorted subsets, about 0.2 ug genomic DNA, equal to 30,000 to 35,000 T cell genomes, was loaded into each replicate PCR. The purified libraries were quantified using a Qubit 3.0 fluorometer, sized with a Bioanalyzer 2100, and then quantified again using the KAPA Library Quantification kit. Every immunoSEQ 96-well plate was sequenced on a separate single-read 150-cycle Illumina NextSeq 550 flow cell. For the original study's pipeline: The immunoSEQ output contained only junctional sequences without quality scores, so filtering could not match that applied to full-length reads. To assign V/J genes and CDR3, sequences were annotated against IMGT germline references using PyIR, a Python wrapper for IgBLAST v1.9. Reads were removed for weak V/J assignments (E-value above 1e-6), missing CDR3, stop codons, out-of-frame junctions, or ambiguous translated residues. V3J clonotypes were defined as sequences sharing the same inferred V gene, J gene, and CDR3 amino acid sequence. To compute the percentage overlap between repertoires, the number of shared unique clonotypes was divided by the size of the smaller repertoire. Three approaches were used to assess repertoire richness: RTK rarefaction, the Chao1 estimator, and Recon v2.1 estimates of unobserved clonotypes. For all TCRbeta clonotypes obtained by the gDNA method from a handful of donors, generation probabilities were computed with OLGA. Here the immuneACCESS table is served through TCRdb, limited to in-frame sequences with V and J called. Missing clones are a known gap in these copies; in checked studies unresolved V genes cover under half, and the rest lacks a known reason. From that table come the V and J calls and clone size; the DNA was used to work out D and trimming. In this sample the table shows some 2.1 million clones, roughly 95% of which occur a single time. The leading ten clones occupy roughly 0.13% of the sample.

The junction carries 14 bases between V and J, which are trimmed by 4 bases and 2 bases respectively. The CDR3 goes from the cysteine to the phenylalanine over 15 residues. Only the CDR3 portion is preserved as DNA: 45 bases, with reading frame beginning at the first base. As encoded in the germline V gene, CDR1 is SGHRS while CDR2 is YFSETQ. This clonotype was sampled from a man aged 18 to 29 in good health. The sample was naive CD4+ T cells sorted from blood. The cell subset or site label, as the study defines it: CD45RA+ positively selected. The sequence links TRBV5-1 to TRBJ2-3, with no reliable assignment of the D segment. The base sequence is TGCGCCAGCAGCCGGACGGTTGGCACCACAGATACGCAGTATTTT. Its translation reads: CASSRTVGTTDTQYF.